These 10 T cell receptor beta chains originate from one sample sequenced in a study of shared clonotypes between healthy human individuals. Measured with immunoSEQ multiplex PCR; TCRdb has only the in-frame clones, and not every one. The sample lists roughly 2,500,000 clones, approximately 93% seen once, with approximately 0.36% in the top ten. The sequenced material came from naive CD4+ T cells from PBMCs. Stated subset: CD45RA+ positively selected. Receptors originate from a man between 18 and 29 years old in good health. Some clones in this sample may be carry-over from other donors' samples.

The chain is built from TRBV7-9 and TRBJ1-1; D not certain. Looked up from germline, CDR1 is SEHNR and CDR2 is FQNEAQ (reference sequence). The V end was cut by 1 base, the J end by 6 bases, with 12 bases between. The CDR3 has 14 residues. CDR3 in amino acids: CASSLVIGVAEAFF. CDR3 sequence (DNA): TGTGCCAGCAGCTTAGTCATCGGGGTAGCTGAAGCTTTCTTT.

The J gene is TRBJ2-2, the V gene TRBV10-3, with 10 bases matching TRBD2. Germline lookup yields CDR1 ENHRY and CDR2 SYGVKD. CDR3 length equals 16 residues. Trimming cost V 1 base and J 6 bases; bases outside gene matches: 5. The CDR3 DNA follows: TGTGCCATCAGTGAGTGGCAGCGGGAGGGCCCCGGGGAGCTGTTTTTT. Protein: CAISEWQREGPGELFF.

This rearrangement joins TRBV5-1 to TRBJ2-7; TRBD2 matches at 11 bases. CDR1 is SGHRS and CDR2 is YFSETQ in the germline V gene. This CDR3 comprises 16 residues. With V trimmed by 5 bases and J by 4 bases, 11 bases remained unmatched. CDR3 bases: TGCGCCAGCAGTTACATAGCGGGAGGGGCTGCGTACGAGCAGTACTTC. Translated: CASSYIAGGAAYEQYF.

This clone is a singleton in its sample. The rearrangement uses TRBV2 and TRBJ1-6, with D perhaps TRBD1 (5 bases). CDR1 and CDR2 (germline): SNHLY, FYNNEI. The ends were cut back, 6 bases at V and 11 bases at J, with 11 bases in the middle. The CDR3 loop spans 12 amino acids. CDR3 protein: CASSEGTAPLHF. The CDR3 region has the DNA TGTGCCAGCAGCGAGGGGACGGCACCCCTCCACTTT.

The gene calls are TRBV5-1 and TRBJ2-1, with 11 bases lining up with TRBD2. This CDR3 is built from 16 residues. The germline V gene encodes CDR1 SGHRS and CDR2 YFSETQ. V was pared by 4 bases and J by 4 bases, with 7 bases of the junction left unmatched. The CDR3 nucleotides read TGCGCCAGCAGCCCGATGACTAGCGGGACATACAATGAGCAGTTCTTC. It specifies CASSPMTSGTYNEQFF.

The rearrangement uses TRBV5-1 and TRBJ2-1; 14 bases align to TRBD2. CDR3 length: 14 amino acids. Germline CDR1 and CDR2: SGHRS and YFSETQ. Unmatched junction bases numbered 3, after V lost 4 bases and J lost 9 bases. CDR3 nucleotides: TGCGCCAGCAGCCCCGGACTAGCGGGAGGTGAGCAGTTCTTC. It specifies CASSPGLAGGEQFF.

The chain employs TRBV19 and TRBJ2-3, with TRBD2 matching over 9 bases. This CDR3 spans 14 amino acids. The germline V gene has CDR1 LNHDA and CDR2 SQIVND (reference sequence). V lost 9 bases, J lost 4 bases, and 8 bases stayed unmatched. CDR3 sequence (DNA): TGTGCCAGCAGAGGAGCGGGAGGCGCAGATACGCAGTATTTT. Its translation is CASRGAGGADTQYF.

This clone was observed a handful of times. Other nucleotide sequences from this sample produce the same CDR3. This sequence joins TRBV2 and TRBJ1-5, with D unclear. CDR1 and CDR2 from the germline V gene are SNHLY and FYNNEI. This CDR3 has 15 amino acids. Trimming cost V 2 bases and J 0 bases, with 8 bases left between them. Written as DNA, the CDR3 is TGTGCCAGCAGTGAAACGGGGTATAGCAATCAGCCCCAGCATTTT. This sequence encodes CASSETGYSNQPQHF.

Regarding this clone: Other DNA sequences in this specimen translate into the identical CDR3. This rearrangement joins TRBV7-2 to TRBJ2-3, with 9 bases aligning to TRBD2. Germline V gives CDR1 SGHTA, CDR2 FQGNSA. J gave up 4 bases and V 3 bases, and 5 bases lay outside the gene matches. CDR3 length: 15 residues. The CDR3 sequence is CASSFSSGSADTQYF. CDR3 bases: TGTGCCAGCAGCTTTAGTAGCGGGAGCGCAGATACGCAGTATTTT.

The chain is built from TRBV28 and TRBJ1-4, with 7 bases fitting TRBD1. Germline CDR1 reads MDHEN; CDR2 reads SYDVKM. This CDR3 has 18 amino acids. V was pared by 6 bases and J by 6 bases, with 19 bases of the junction left unmatched. CDR3 amino acids: CASRYYRARLGQDEKLFF. The DNA for the CDR3 is TGTGCCAGCAGGTACTACCGAGCTCGACTTGGACAGGATGAAAAACTGTTTTTT.